This TCR beta chain was sequenced during a study of vaccination and CD4 T cells after COVID-19. Whole-study context: Post-COVID samples were collected a median about 95 days following diagnosis, spanning 35 to 161. The authors used overlapping spike peptides from SARS-CoV-2, HCoV-NL63, HCoV-OC43 and HCoV-229E to stimulate cells.

Concerning this clonotype itself: The antigen is undetermined.

Regarding the study as a whole: Median numbers of SARS-CoV-2-reactive clonotypes increased from roughly 19 to 38 (not a significant change).

The assay that was used to sequence DNA from cultured CD4+ T cells was the Oncomine TCR Beta short-read assay. Researchers extracted genomic DNA from CD4+ T cells that had been cultured. In TCRdb, the PCR reads were re-called with MiXCR into one record per CDR3 protein. The table has 10,000 to 15,000 distinct CDR3 sequences, around 50% seen once. The CDR3 spans 16 residues. Germline loops: CDR1 MGHRA, CDR2 YSYEKL. V was clipped by 1 base and J by 1 base, with 11 bases between them. Treatment meaning: 10-day PBMC culture with coronavirus spike peptide pools or control peptides (ViraFEST assay). The TCR was taken from a human donor who had recovered from COVID-19. The specimen sequenced was CD4+ T cells from blood, cultured in vitro. V and J are TRBV4-1 and TRBJ1-3; no definite D call. CDR3 amino acids: CASSQVRAGSGNTIYF. The CDR3 DNA is TGCGCCAGCAGCCAAGTCCGAGCTGGATCTGGAAACACCATATATTTT.